The T cell receptor (beta chain) described here comes from a study of blood T cell repertoires in COVID-19. Study at large: The samples span acute and convalescent COVID-19 from the United States, Italy and Spain. The analysed material was cDNA or gDNA that came from T cells, B-cell-depleted T cells, or PBMCs.

The J segment lost 2 bases and the V segment lost 4 bases, leaving 2 bases of the junction unmatched. There are 14 residues in the CDR3. From germline, CDR1 is MNHEY and CDR2 SVGAGI. The authors' processing: Estimated nucleated cell counts came from reference gene primer amplification. Generated by immunoSEQ multiplex PCR, the TCRdb table keeps only in-frame clones and is missing some. V, J and clone size reflect that table, while D and trimming were determined from the DNA. The data show under 100,000 clones, 70% to 90% seen once. This sequence originates from a man aged 45-65 years with acute or convalescent COVID-19. Material for sequencing was peripheral blood. This chain links TRBV6-5 with TRBJ1-5; 7 nucleotides match TRBD1. For the CDR3, the DNA is TGTGCCAGCAGTTCCGGGACAGGCAATCAGCCCCAGCATTTT. As protein: CASSSGTGNQPQHF.